This entry features one T cell receptor (beta chain) sequence. The antigen is unknown. These data belong to a study of early stage breast cancer tumors. Study-wide context: Of some 17 invasive breast tumors, about a dozen were hormone receptor-positive, HER2-negative. Under 10 ER+/PR+/HER2- tumors were invasive ductal; four were invasive lobular. Overall study findings and caveats: Commonly generated sequences made up most enriched TCRB sequences shared between patients. Blood repertoires resembled normal breast more than tumor.

This CDR3 region has 14 residues. The junction had 6 bases not matched to a gene; V was cut back by 7 bases and J by 2 bases. Germline V gives CDR1 MNHEY, CDR2 SVGAGI. Here immunoSEQ multiplex PCR was the method, and the copy in TCRdb shows in-frame clones only, minus some. Among tens of thousands of clones listed, under 75% were seen once. The receptor was derived from a person aged 45-60 years with breast cancer. Material: blood. This sequence joins TRBV6-5 and TRBJ2-3, with TRBD2 identical over 7 bases. The CDR3 reads CASNLAEHTDTQYF. CDR3 DNA: TGTGCCAGCAATCTAGCGGAACACACAGATACGCAGTATTTT.